Listed here are 20 T cell receptor beta chains from one sample, sequenced in a study of blood T cells in healthy people across ages. With a J-beta primer mix and a sample-barcoded 5' primer, a second PCR ran about 7 to 12 cycles. MiXCR, run by TCRdb on the 5' RACE reads, gives a single entry per CDR3 protein. The profile shows roughly 700,000 distinct CDR3 sequences, approximately 25% of them singletons. The same data also went into a second study, on T cells of mothers and their children.

Source material: blood. The receptors shown here come from a boy between 10 and 17 years old in good health.

This clonotype was found a few times. The chain uses TRBV20-1 and TRBJ2-7; D is perhaps TRBD1 (6 bases). The CDR3 has 14 residues. V was trimmed by 3 bases and J by 4 bases, leaving 16 bases between them. CDR1 is DFQATT and CDR2 is SNEGSKA in the germline V gene (reference sequence). CDR3 nucleotides: TGCAGTGCTAGTTTAGGCAGGGGCCCTTACGAGCAGTACTTC. This encodes CSASLGRGPYEQYF.

This sequence joins TRBV5-1 and TRBJ2-7; possibly TRBD1 for D (6 bases). The germline gives CDR1 SGHRS, CDR2 YFSETQ. The CDR3 is made up of 16 amino acids. Trimming pared 0 bases from V and 3 bases from J, leaving 16 bases between. CDR3 amino acids: CASSLDGGVVVYEQYF. In DNA form, the CDR3 reads TGCGCCAGCAGCTTGGATGGGGGCGTAGTAGTCTACGAGCAGTACTTC.

The chain couples TRBV6-2 or TRBV6-3 to TRBJ2-7; D is perhaps TRBD1 or TRBD2 (6 bases each). The CDR3 spans 16 residues. Trimming stripped 4 bases from V and 0 bases from J, with 16 bases between. The V gene's germline CDR1 is MNHEY and CDR2 SVGEGT. CDR3 region: CASSWSRGPSSYEQYF. CDR3 nucleotides: TGTGCCAGCAGTTGGAGCCGGGGGCCCTCCTCCTACGAGCAGTACTTC.

The chain links TRBV5-1 to TRBJ1-4; weak D call: TRBD1 (5 bases). The CDR3 spans 13 residues. V was cut by 4 bases and J by 7 bases, with 11 bases left in between. Germline loops: CDR1 SGHRS, CDR2 YFSETQ. The CDR3 loop reads CASSPDNGEKLFF. CDR3 DNA sequence: TGCGCCAGCAGCCCGGACAATGGTGAAAAACTGTTTTTT.

This clonotype was picked up a small number of times. The gene calls are TRBV20-1 and TRBJ2-5, with 8 bases lining up with TRBD1. V was clipped by 6 bases and J by 3 bases; unmatched bases: 6. Germline V gives CDR1 DFQATT, CDR2 SNEGSKA (reference sequence). The CDR3 sequence is 13 residues long. CDR3 in amino acids: CSAEQGVKETQYF. CDR3 nucleotides: TGCAGTGCCGAACAGGGGGTTAAAGAGACCCAGTACTTC.

This clonotype was seen only a few times. The chain uses TRBV7-9 and TRBJ1-4; D is unresolved. Trimming shortened V by 1 base and J by 6 bases, and 6 bases separated the two germline ends. Germline CDR1 reads SEHNR; CDR2 reads FQNEAQ (reference sequence). The length of the CDR3 is 13 residues. The CDR3, as DNA: TGTGCCAGCAGCTTAGTACAGCATGAAAAACTGTTTTTT. Protein product: CASSLVQHEKLFF.

V gene TRBV12-3 or TRBV12-4 combines with J gene TRBJ2-3; D is undetermined. The germline V and J ends were trimmed by 3 bases and 4 bases, with 17 bases remaining between them. The CDR3 loop spans 16 amino acids. CDR3 DNA: TGTGCCAGCAGTTTTTTGATTCGGGCGAGCGCAGATACGCAGTATTTT. Encoded protein: CASSFLIRASADTQYF.

This clonotype showed up just a few times. This chain connects TRBV5-6 to TRBJ2-5; TRBD1 aligns across 8 bases. The DNA end favors TRBJ2-7, so the J call may be wrong. Germline V lookup: CDR1 SGHDT, CDR2 YYEEEE. The CDR3 extends over 14 amino acids. CDR3 coding DNA: TGTGCCAGCAGCTCAGATACAGGGGGGTACGAGCAGTACTTC. It translates to CASSSDTGGYEQYF.

This clonotype turned up a few times. In nucleotides, the CDR3 is TGTGCCAGCAGTTACCCATCGACAGGCCAAGAGACCCAGTACTTC. The encoded protein is CASSYPSTGQETQYF. This rearrangement joins TRBV6-6 to TRBJ2-5, with D possibly TRBD1 on 6 matching bases. There are 15 residues in the CDR3. CDR1 is MNHNY and CDR2 is SVGAGI in the germline V gene (reference sequence). V shed 2 bases and J shed 1 base, with 11 bases lying between them.

This clonotype has a handful of counts. The chain links TRBV7-9 to TRBJ2-5; 7 bases fit TRBD1. The germline V gene encodes CDR1 SEHNR and CDR2 FQNEAQ (reference sequence). This CDR3 comprises 15 residues. V trimming: 4 bases; J trimming: 2 bases; junction bases outside the gene matches: 7. This chain's CDR3 is CASSSPQGTQETQYF. The CDR3 nucleotides are TGTGCCAGCAGCTCCCCACAGGGGACACAAGAGACCCAGTACTTC.

J is TRBJ2-3 and V is TRBV7-8; weak D call: TRBD2 (7 bases). Germline V gene sequence: CDR1 SGHVS, CDR2 FQNEAQ. This CDR3 is built from 15 residues. V shed 4 bases and J shed 2 bases, with 13 bases lying between them. Written as DNA, the CDR3 is TGTGCCAGCAGCTCCGAGGGGGGGGACACAGATACGCAGTATTTT. It is translated as CASSSEGGDTDTQYF.

The chain employs TRBV27 and TRBJ1-2, with a possible D match to TRBD1 (5 bases). The CDR3 contains 12 residues. Germline V gene lookup returns CDR1 MNHEY and CDR2 SMNVEV (reference sequence). V was trimmed by 0 bases and J by 9 bases, leaving 8 bases between them. The CDR3 protein is CASSLSGVRYTF. The CDR3, as DNA: TGTGCCAGCAGTTTATCAGGGGTGCGCTACACCTTC.

This clonotype was observed a handful of times. The chain is built from TRBV28 and TRBJ2-4; tentatively, D is TRBD1 or TRBD2 (5 bases each). V lost 5 bases, J lost 9 bases, and 26 bases lay in between. The germline V gene encodes CDR1 MDHEN and CDR2 SYDVKM. The CDR3 covers 17 residues. The CDR3 loop is CASSPHKGPQGRSIQYF. The CDR3, as DNA: TGTGCCAGCAGTCCTCATAAGGGACCGCAAGGGAGAAGCATTCAGTACTTC.

The rearrangement uses TRBV10-1 and TRBJ2-1, with 11 bases aligning to TRBD2. The length of the CDR3 is 14 residues. V lost 8 bases to trimming and J lost 6 bases; unmatched junction nucleotides: 6. Germline-derived CDR1 and CDR2 are WNHNN and SYGVQD (reference sequence). CDR3 loop: CASALAGGPNEQFF. The DNA for the CDR3 is TGCGCCAGCGCTCTAGCGGGGGGCCCCAATGAGCAGTTCTTC.

A word on this clonotype: The junction and the germline gene differ at one end; a read error may be behind it. The chain links TRBV18 to TRBJ1-5; 9 nucleotides agree with TRBD1. In germline, CDR1 is KGHSH, CDR2 LQKENI. The CDR3 runs to 18 residues. For the CDR3, the DNA is TGTGCCAGCTCACCGGACAGGGGTGGGTCATCTGGCAATCAGCCCCGGCATTTT. This encodes CASSPDRGGSSGNQPRHF.

This clonotype was counted between two and nine times. CDR3 nucleotide sequence: TGCAGCGTTGCCGTTGGGGGCACAGATACGCAGTATTTT. This translates into CSVAVGGTDTQYF. The V call is TRBV29-1, the J call TRBJ2-3; D uncertain. CDR3 length equals 13 residues. Looked up from germline, CDR1 is SQVTM and CDR2 is ANQGSEA. Trimming removed 4 bases at V and 1 base at J, with 9 bases between.

The V and J genes are TRBV2 and TRBJ1-2; D is uncertain. The CDR3 runs to 12 residues. Trimming removed 4 bases at V and 1 base at J, with 4 bases between. Germline CDR1 reads SNHLY; CDR2 reads FYNNEI. The CDR3 loop reads CASSGNNYGYTF. In nucleotides, the CDR3 is TGTGCCAGCAGTGGCAATAACTATGGCTACACCTTC.

The chain recombines TRBV13 with TRBJ2-1; D possibly corresponds to TRBD2 (5 bases). This CDR3 contains 14 residues. Germline CDR1 is PRHDT and CDR2 is FYEKMQ (reference sequence). Trimming shortened V by 5 bases and J by 10 bases, and 18 bases separated the two germline ends. The chain's CDR3 is CASSGSGGSGEQFF. CDR3 bases: TGTGCCAGCAGCGGGTCAGGAGGCAGTGGGGAGCAGTTCTTC.

This clonotype was counted only a few times. The chain recombines TRBV29-1 with TRBJ2-5, with 9 nucleotides matching TRBD2. Germline V gene lookup returns CDR1 SQVTM and CDR2 ANQGSEA. With V trimmed by 4 bases and J by 5 bases, 11 bases remained unmatched. CDR3 size: 15 residues. CDR3 protein: CSVVPSGISKETQYF. The CDR3 region has the DNA TGCAGCGTTGTGCCTAGCGGGATAAGCAAGGAGACCCAGTACTTC.

This clonotype came up a few times. V is TRBV6-5 and J is TRBJ1-1; D is uncertain. Trimming pared 4 bases from V and 5 bases from J, leaving 11 bases between. This CDR3 contains 13 residues. Germline loops: CDR1 MNHEY, CDR2 SVGAGI. CDR3 amino acids: CASSSREKTEAFF. CDR3 bases: TGTGCCAGCAGTTCTAGGGAAAAGACTGAAGCTTTCTTT.